These T cell receptor beta chains were read from a single sample in a study of blood T cells in healthy people across ages. TCRdb re-called the 5' RACE reads through MiXCR, storing one row per CDR3 protein. Among 870,000 or so distinct CDR3 sequences listed, 29% were seen once. Sequencing was carried out using blood. The receptors derive from a woman of 80 years or more in good health. Both conserved end residues are part of each CDR3. D genes are given only for firm matches. Where a row states a size, it is once, few, many or the class of an expanded clone; other rows omit it.

v_gene: TRBV7-8
j_gene: TRBJ2-3
d_gene: TRBD2
abundance: NA
len: 14
CDR3aa: CASRRLADTDTQYF
CDR3nt: TGTGCCAGCAGGAGACTAGCGGACACAGATACGCAGTATTTT

v_gene: TRBV7-2
j_gene: TRBJ1-2
d_gene: NA
abundance: many
len: 15
CDR3aa: CASSYHWQGDYGYTF
CDR3nt: TGTGCCAGCAGCTACCATTGGCAGGGCGACTATGGCTACACCTTC

v_gene: TRBV6-2/TRBV6-3
j_gene: TRBJ2-7
d_gene: NA
abundance: many
len: 13
CDR3aa: CASSYSGSYEQYF
CDR3nt: TGTGCCAGCAGTTACTCGGGAAGCTACGAGCAGTACTTC

v_gene: TRBV18
j_gene: TRBJ1-3
d_gene: NA
abundance: few
len: 16
CDR3aa: CASSPGLLSSGNTIYF
CDR3nt: TGTGCCAGCTCACCAGGCCTCTTGAGCTCTGGAAACACCATATATTTT

v_gene: TRBV29-1
j_gene: TRBJ1-1
d_gene: TRBD1
abundance: NA
len: 11
CDR3aa: CSVYRGTEAFF
CDR3nt: TGCAGCGTTTACAGGGGGACTGAAGCTTTCTTT

v_gene: TRBV12-3/TRBV12-4
j_gene: TRBJ1-2
d_gene: NA
abundance: many
len: 15
CDR3aa: CASSLPWTVNYGYTF
CDR3nt: TGTGCCAGCAGTTTGCCTTGGACCGTTAACTATGGCTACACCTTC

v_gene: TRBV30
j_gene: TRBJ2-4
d_gene: NA
abundance: NA
len: 15
CDR3aa: CAWSRRGEAKNIQYF
CDR3nt: TGTGCCTGGAGCCGGAGGGGGGAAGCCAAAAACATTCAGTACTTC

v_gene: TRBV3-1
j_gene: TRBJ2-7
d_gene: TRBD1
abundance: few
len: 15
CDR3aa: CASSPGQGIYNEQYF
CDR3nt: TGTGCCAGCAGCCCGGGACAGGGAATCTACAATGAGCAGTACTTC

v_gene: TRBV12-3/TRBV12-4
j_gene: TRBJ2-1
d_gene: TRBD1
abundance: many
len: 16
CDR3aa: CASSGQGTISYNEQFF
CDR3nt: TGTGCCAGCTCCGGACAGGGGACAATTTCCTACAATGAGCAGTTCTTC

v_gene: TRBV3-1
j_gene: TRBJ2-3
d_gene: NA
abundance: NA
len: 14
CDR3aa: CASSPGTAGDTQYF
CDR3nt: TGTGCCAGCAGCCCTGGGACGGCGGGGGATACGCAGTATTTT

v_gene: TRBV20-1
j_gene: TRBJ1-5
d_gene: NA
abundance: NA
len: 13
CDR3aa: CSARTGSSPPQHF
CDR3nt: TGCAGTGCCAGGACGGGGTCTTCCCCGCCCCAGCATTTT

v_gene: TRBV12-3/TRBV12-4
j_gene: TRBJ1-5
d_gene: NA
abundance: many
len: 15
CDR3aa: CASSTSDRSNQPQHF
CDR3nt: TGTGCCAGCAGTACTTCAGACCGTAGCAATCAGCCCCAGCATTTT

v_gene: TRBV20-1
j_gene: TRBJ2-7
d_gene: NA
abundance: NA
len: 12
CDR3aa: CSAGAEAYEQYF
CDR3nt: TGCAGTGCTGGAGCGGAAGCCTACGAGCAGTACTTC

v_gene: TRBV5-1
j_gene: TRBJ2-1
d_gene: TRBD2
abundance: many
len: 17
CDR3aa: CASRGTSGSSSYNEQFF
CDR3nt: TGCGCCAGCAGAGGGACTAGCGGGTCAAGCTCCTACAATGAGCAGTTCTTC

v_gene: TRBV20-1
j_gene: TRBJ1-1
d_gene: TRBD1
abundance: NA
len: 12
CDR3aa: CSVGGDRTEAFF
CDR3nt: TGCAGTGTAGGCGGGGACAGGACTGAAGCTTTCTTT

v_gene: TRBV7-2
j_gene: TRBJ1-4
d_gene: NA
abundance: few
len: 16
CDR3aa: CASSLFPGSTNEKLFF
CDR3nt: TGTGCCAGCAGCCTCTTCCCGGGGTCAACTAATGAAAAACTGTTTTTT

v_gene: TRBV7-9
j_gene: TRBJ2-7
d_gene: NA
abundance: many
len: 15
CDR3aa: CASSLSGGESYEQYF
CDR3nt: TGTGCCAGCAGCTTAAGTGGAGGGGAATCATACGAGCAGTACTTC

v_gene: TRBV6-6
j_gene: TRBJ2-3
d_gene: TRBD2
abundance: few
len: 15
CDR3aa: CASSFLTTSGGTQYF
CDR3nt: TGTGCCAGCAGTTTTCTGACGACTAGCGGGGGCACGCAGTATTTT

v_gene: TRBV5-1
j_gene: TRBJ2-3
d_gene: TRBD2
abundance: many
len: 16
CDR3aa: CASSWGELAGTDTQYF
CDR3nt: TGCGCCAGCAGCTGGGGCGAGCTAGCGGGCACAGATACGCAGTATTTT

v_gene: TRBV5-1
j_gene: TRBJ1-2
d_gene: NA
abundance: few
len: 17
CDR3aa: CASSLAAHLLNPYGYTF
CDR3nt: TGCGCCAGCAGCTTGGCGGCACACCTGTTAAATCCATATGGCTACACCTTC

v_gene: TRBV7-9
j_gene: TRBJ2-1
d_gene: NA
abundance: many
len: 13
CDR3aa: CASSLEGLREQFF
CDR3nt: TGTGCCAGCAGCTTAGAGGGGCTACGTGAGCAGTTCTTC

v_gene: TRBV11-2
j_gene: TRBJ2-1
d_gene: TRBD2
abundance: many
len: 16
CDR3aa: CASSLDRGGLDNEQFF
CDR3nt: TGTGCCAGCAGCTTAGATCGGGGCGGACTAGACAATGAGCAGTTCTTC

v_gene: TRBV6-5
j_gene: TRBJ1-5
d_gene: NA
abundance: NA
len: 17
CDR3aa: CASINSGTPYSNQPQHF
CDR3nt: TGTGCCAGCATTAATTCCGGGACACCTTATAGCAATCAGCCCCAGCATTTT

v_gene: TRBV24-1
j_gene: TRBJ2-2
d_gene: TRBD2
abundance: NA
len: 16
CDR3aa: CATSESGGVRTGELFF
CDR3nt: TGTGCCACCAGTGAATCGGGGGGGGTCCGCACCGGGGAGCTGTTTTTT

v_gene: TRBV29-1
j_gene: TRBJ2-5
d_gene: TRBD1
abundance: few
len: 14
CDR3aa: CSVVIRGYRETQYF
CDR3nt: TGCAGCGTTGTAATCAGGGGGTATCGGGAGACCCAGTACTTC

v_gene: TRBV5-1
j_gene: TRBJ2-3
d_gene: NA
abundance: NA
len: 15
CDR3aa: CASSFRPEPPDTQYF
CDR3nt: TGCGCCAGCAGCTTTCGCCCGGAACCTCCCGATACGCAGTATTTT

v_gene: TRBV27
j_gene: TRBJ1-5
d_gene: NA
abundance: NA
len: 16
CDR3aa: CASSSSPRRSNQPQHF
CDR3nt: TGTGCCAGCAGTTCCTCGCCCAGGCGAAGCAATCAGCCCCAGCATTTT

v_gene: TRBV6-6
j_gene: TRBJ2-6
d_gene: NA
abundance: few
len: 15
CDR3aa: CASNQGVSGANVLTF
CDR3nt: TGTGCCAGCAACCAAGGGGTATCTGGGGCCAACGTCCTGACTTTC

v_gene: TRBV6-2/TRBV6-3
j_gene: TRBJ2-5
d_gene: NA
abundance: NA
len: 11
CDR3aa: CASSHGETRYF
CDR3nt: TGTGCCAGCAGTCACGGGGAGACCCGGTACTTC

v_gene: TRBV11-2
j_gene: TRBJ2-5
d_gene: TRBD2
abundance: NA
len: 16
CDR3aa: CASNTLAGAPPETQYF
CDR3nt: TGTGCCAGCAACACTCTAGCGGGGGCCCCCCCGGAGACCCAGTACTTC

v_gene: TRBV7-9
j_gene: TRBJ2-5
d_gene: NA
abundance: NA
len: 17
CDR3aa: CASSLDGWADEQETQYF
CDR3nt: TGTGCCAGCAGCTTAGATGGTTGGGCCGATGAACAAGAGACCCAGTACTTC

v_gene: TRBV7-9
j_gene: TRBJ2-4
d_gene: TRBD1
abundance: many
len: 17
CDR3aa: CASSSGGHALAKNIQYF
CDR3nt: TGTGCCAGCAGCTCAGGGGGACATGCGCTAGCCAAAAACATTCAGTACTTC

v_gene: TRBV14
j_gene: TRBJ2-3
d_gene: TRBD1
abundance: many
len: 15
CDR3aa: CASSGSQGSTDTQYF
CDR3nt: TGTGCCAGCAGCGGATCACAGGGGAGCACAGATACGCAGTATTTT

v_gene: TRBV7-9
j_gene: TRBJ2-7
d_gene: TRBD1
abundance: few
len: 15
CDR3aa: CASSLVRTGGSEQYF
CDR3nt: TGTGCCAGCAGCTTAGTCCGGACAGGGGGCTCCGAGCAGTACTTC

v_gene: TRBV3-1
j_gene: TRBJ2-1
d_gene: TRBD1
abundance: many
len: 14
CDR3aa: CASSQGGTGNEQFF
CDR3nt: TGTGCCAGCAGCCAAGGGGGGACAGGCAATGAGCAGTTCTTC

v_gene: TRBV7-2
j_gene: TRBJ2-3
d_gene: NA
abundance: many
len: 13
CDR3aa: CASSAQGSDTQYF
CDR3nt: TGTGCCAGCAGCGCGCAGGGCTCAGATACGCAGTATTTT

v_gene: TRBV7-9
j_gene: TRBJ2-1
d_gene: TRBD1
abundance: NA
len: 17
CDR3aa: CASSSDQGAGIYNEQFF
CDR3nt: TGTGCCAGCAGCAGTGATCAGGGGGCGGGGATCTACAATGAGCAGTTCTTC

v_gene: TRBV3-1
j_gene: TRBJ2-5
d_gene: TRBD2
abundance: many
len: 13
CDR3aa: CASAGGLGETQYF
CDR3nt: TGTGCCAGCGCGGGGGGGCTCGGGGAGACCCAGTACTTC

v_gene: TRBV28
j_gene: TRBJ2-7
d_gene: NA
abundance: few
len: 12
CDR3aa: CASRTQGYEQYF
CDR3nt: TGTGCCAGTAGAACTCAGGGATACGAGCAGTACTTC

v_gene: TRBV2
j_gene: TRBJ1-5
d_gene: NA
abundance: few
len: 17
CDR3aa: CASSDLAPRRRDQPQHF
CDR3nt: TGTGCCAGCAGCGACCTGGCCCCGAGGAGGCGGGATCAGCCCCAGCATTTT

v_gene: TRBV3-1
j_gene: TRBJ2-5
d_gene: NA
abundance: NA
len: 15
CDR3aa: CASSQGSGDQETQYF
CDR3nt: TGTGCCAGCAGCCAAGGGTCGGGGGACCAAGAGACCCAGTACTTC

v_gene: TRBV11-2
j_gene: TRBJ2-2
d_gene: TRBD1
abundance: NA
len: 14
CDR3aa: CASSSRTGYGELFF
CDR3nt: TGTGCCAGCAGCTCTCGGACAGGGTACGGGGAGCTGTTTTTT

v_gene: TRBV24-1
j_gene: TRBJ1-1
d_gene: NA
abundance: NA
len: 15
CDR3aa: CATSDSRALNTEAFF
CDR3nt: TGTGCCACCAGTGATTCTCGGGCCTTGAACACTGAAGCTTTCTTT

v_gene: TRBV4-1
j_gene: TRBJ2-1
d_gene: NA
abundance: few
len: 14
CDR3aa: CASSPNPTYNEQFF
CDR3nt: TGCGCCAGCAGCCCGAACCCCACCTACAATGAGCAGTTCTTC

v_gene: TRBV6-4
j_gene: TRBJ2-7
d_gene: TRBD1
abundance: many
len: 15
CDR3aa: CASSTGTGCRNEQYF
CDR3nt: TGTGCCAGCAGCACCGGGACAGGGTGTAGAAACGAGCAGTACTTC

v_gene: TRBV7-2
j_gene: TRBJ2-5
d_gene: NA
abundance: NA
len: 17
CDR3aa: CAGSLKNLAGVAETQYF
CDR3nt: TGTGCCGGCAGCCTAAAAAACCTAGCAGGGGTCGCAGAGACCCAGTACTTC

v_gene: TRBV5-1
j_gene: TRBJ2-7
d_gene: NA
abundance: NA
len: 15
CDR3aa: CASSCYRVISYEQYF
CDR3nt: TGCGCCAGCAGCTGTTACAGGGTGATCTCCTACGAGCAGTACTTC

v_gene: TRBV12-3/TRBV12-4
j_gene: TRBJ2-3
d_gene: NA
abundance: NA
len: 15
CDR3aa: CASRGLRGSTDVQYF
CDR3nt: TGTGCCAGCAGAGGACTAAGAGGGAGCACAGATGTGCAGTATTTT

v_gene: TRBV5-1
j_gene: TRBJ2-2
d_gene: NA
abundance: few
len: 17
CDR3aa: CASSLAAGQMNTGELFF
CDR3nt: TGCGCCAGCAGCTTGGCGGCAGGCCAAATGAACACCGGGGAGCTGTTTTTT

v_gene: TRBV7-9
j_gene: TRBJ2-1
d_gene: NA
abundance: many
len: 17
CDR3aa: CASSLVRRRGRHNEQFF
CDR3nt: TGTGCCAGCAGCTTAGTTCGCAGGCGGGGTAGACACAATGAGCAGTTCTTC

v_gene: TRBV20-1
j_gene: TRBJ2-5
d_gene: TRBD1
abundance: NA
len: 13
CDR3aa: CSASQGILETQYF
CDR3nt: TGCAGTGCCTCACAGGGGATTCTAGAGACCCAGTACTTC

v_gene: TRBV18
j_gene: TRBJ2-5
d_gene: TRBD1
abundance: many
len: 14
CDR3aa: CASSPRTGRETQYF
CDR3nt: TGTGCCAGCTCACCTCGGACAGGGCGAGAGACCCAGTACTTC

v_gene: TRBV7-2
j_gene: TRBJ2-1
d_gene: NA
abundance: many
len: 13
CDR3aa: CASSLSGRRQQFF
CDR3nt: TGTGCCAGCAGCTTATCAGGTAGAAGGCAGCAGTTCTTC

v_gene: TRBV11-2
j_gene: TRBJ2-1
d_gene: NA
abundance: many
len: 15
CDR3aa: CASSSGGSVHNEQFF
CDR3nt: TGTGCCAGCAGCTCCGGGGGTAGCGTTCACAATGAGCAGTTCTTC

v_gene: TRBV6-2/TRBV6-3
j_gene: TRBJ1-5
d_gene: TRBD1
abundance: NA
len: 17
CDR3aa: CASRLNTGTASNQPQHF
CDR3nt: TGTGCCAGCAGACTAAATACCGGGACAGCGAGCAATCAGCCCCAGCATTTT

v_gene: TRBV3-1
j_gene: TRBJ1-6
d_gene: NA
abundance: few
len: 14
CDR3aa: CASTTQSVNSPLHF
CDR3nt: TGTGCCAGCACCACCCAAAGCGTGAATTCACCCCTCCACTTT

v_gene: TRBV4-3
j_gene: TRBJ2-3
d_gene: TRBD2
abundance: many
len: 15
CDR3aa: CASSQGWGGTDTQYF
CDR3nt: TGCGCCAGCAGCCAAGGGTGGGGGGGGACAGATACGCAGTATTTT

v_gene: TRBV4-3
j_gene: TRBJ1-5
d_gene: NA
abundance: many
len: 14
CDR3aa: CASSQFWGGQPQHF
CDR3nt: TGCGCCAGCAGCCAATTTTGGGGCGGGCAGCCCCAGCATTTT

v_gene: TRBV24-1
j_gene: TRBJ1-4
d_gene: NA
abundance: NA
len: 15
CDR3aa: CATSDPTERNEKLFF
CDR3nt: TGTGCCACCAGTGACCCTACGGAGCGAAATGAAAAACTGTTTTTT